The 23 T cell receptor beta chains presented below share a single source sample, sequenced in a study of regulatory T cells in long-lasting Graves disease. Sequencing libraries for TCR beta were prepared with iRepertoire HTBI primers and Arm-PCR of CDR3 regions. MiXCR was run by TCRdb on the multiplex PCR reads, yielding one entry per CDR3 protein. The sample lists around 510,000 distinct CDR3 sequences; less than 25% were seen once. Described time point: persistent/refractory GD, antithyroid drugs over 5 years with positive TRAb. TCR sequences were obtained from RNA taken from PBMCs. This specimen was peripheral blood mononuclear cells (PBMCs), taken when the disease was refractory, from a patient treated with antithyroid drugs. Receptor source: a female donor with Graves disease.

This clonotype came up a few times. CDR3 sequence (DNA): TGTGCCAGTAGTATACAGGACACCGGGGAGCTGTTTTTT. Amino acid sequence: CASSIQDTGELFF. The J gene is TRBJ2-2, the V gene TRBV19, with D uncertain. CDR1 LNHDA and CDR2 SQIVND come from the germline V gene (reference sequence). V was shortened by 2 bases and J by 3 bases, with 4 bases between the two germline ends. This CDR3 is 13 amino acids long.

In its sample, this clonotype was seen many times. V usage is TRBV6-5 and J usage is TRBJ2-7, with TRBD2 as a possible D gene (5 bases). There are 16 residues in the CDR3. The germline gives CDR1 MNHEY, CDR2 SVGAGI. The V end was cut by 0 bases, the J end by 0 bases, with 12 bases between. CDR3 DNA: TGTGCCAGCAGTTACTCTGGCGGGCCTAGCTCCTACGAGCAGTACTTC. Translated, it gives CASSYSGGPSSYEQYF.

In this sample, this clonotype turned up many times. In nucleotides, the CDR3 is TGTGCCAGCAGTATAGCGCTGGGACCCCTGGGCACTGAAGCTTTCTTT. It codes for CASSIALGPLGTEAFF. The V and J genes are TRBV27 and TRBJ1-1, with D perhaps TRBD1 (5 bases). V was trimmed by 5 bases and J by 4 bases, leaving 20 bases between them. The germline gives CDR1 MNHEY, CDR2 SMNVEV (reference sequence). The CDR3 runs 16 residues.

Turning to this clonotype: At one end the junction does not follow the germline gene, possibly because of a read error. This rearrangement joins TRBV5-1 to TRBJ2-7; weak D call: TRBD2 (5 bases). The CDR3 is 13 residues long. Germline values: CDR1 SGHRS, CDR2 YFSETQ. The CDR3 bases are TGCGCCGGCAGCTGGGCGAGCGGCCACGAGCAGTACTTC. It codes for CAGSWASGHEQYF.

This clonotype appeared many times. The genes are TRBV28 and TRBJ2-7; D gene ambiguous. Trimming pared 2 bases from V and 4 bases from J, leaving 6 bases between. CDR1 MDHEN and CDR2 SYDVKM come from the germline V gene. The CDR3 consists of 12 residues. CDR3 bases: TGTGCCAGCAGTTTACAGGTATACGAGCAGTACTTC. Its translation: CASSLQVYEQYF.

CDR3: CASSFLPSGGTDTQYF. CDR3 DNA sequence: TGTGCCAGCAGCTTCCTACCTAGCGGCGGCACAGATACGCAGTATTTT. V and J are TRBV5-6 and TRBJ2-3, with 7 bases aligning to TRBD2. The germline CDR1 and CDR2 sequences are SGHDT and YYEEEE. V was pared by 2 bases and J by 1 base, with 7 bases of the junction left unmatched. The CDR3 runs to 16 residues.

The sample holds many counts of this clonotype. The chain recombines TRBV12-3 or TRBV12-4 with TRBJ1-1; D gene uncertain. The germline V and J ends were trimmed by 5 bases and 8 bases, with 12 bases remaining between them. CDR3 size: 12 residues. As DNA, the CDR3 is TGTGCCAGCAGTCCCCCCCGGAAAGAAGCTTTCTTT. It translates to CASSPPRKEAFF.

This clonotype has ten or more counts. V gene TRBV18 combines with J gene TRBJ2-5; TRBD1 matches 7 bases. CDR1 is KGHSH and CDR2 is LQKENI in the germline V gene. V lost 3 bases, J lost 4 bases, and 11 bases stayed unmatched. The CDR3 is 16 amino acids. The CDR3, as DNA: TGTGCCAGCTCACCTCTACAGGGGTTTGTCGGAGAGACCCAGTACTTC. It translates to CASSPLQGFVGETQYF.

The CDR3 sequence is CASSLGQGDVDEQFF. The CDR3 DNA follows: TGTGCCAGCAGCTTGGGACAGGGGGACGTGGATGAGCAGTTCTTC. The chain carries TRBV11-3 and TRBJ2-5; 11 bases map to TRBD1. The DNA end lines up better with TRBJ2-1; the J call may be wrong. Germline-derived CDR1 and CDR2 are SGHNT and YENEEA. The CDR3 covers 15 residues.

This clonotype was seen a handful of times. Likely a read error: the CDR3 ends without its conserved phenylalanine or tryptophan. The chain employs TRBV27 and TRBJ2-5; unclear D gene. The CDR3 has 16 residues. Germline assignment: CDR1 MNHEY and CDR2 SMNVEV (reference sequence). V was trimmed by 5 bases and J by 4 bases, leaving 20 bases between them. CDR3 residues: CASSAILDAGRETQYL. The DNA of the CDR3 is TGTGCCAGCAGTGCGATCCTGGACGCCGGGCGAGAGACCCAGTACCTC.

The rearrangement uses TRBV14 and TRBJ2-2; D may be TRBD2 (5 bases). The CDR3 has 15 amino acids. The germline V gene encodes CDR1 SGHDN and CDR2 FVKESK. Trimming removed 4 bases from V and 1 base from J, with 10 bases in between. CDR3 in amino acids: CASSRVGGNTGELFF. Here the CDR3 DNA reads TGTGCCAGCAGCCGAGTTGGAGGGAACACCGGGGAGCTGTTTTTT. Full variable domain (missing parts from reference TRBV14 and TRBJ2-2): EAGVTQFPSHSVIEKGQTVTLRCDPISGHDNLYWYRRVMGKEIKFLLHFVKESKQDESGMPNNRFLAERTGGTYSTLKVQPAELEDSGVYFCASSRVGGNTGELFFGEGSRLTVL.

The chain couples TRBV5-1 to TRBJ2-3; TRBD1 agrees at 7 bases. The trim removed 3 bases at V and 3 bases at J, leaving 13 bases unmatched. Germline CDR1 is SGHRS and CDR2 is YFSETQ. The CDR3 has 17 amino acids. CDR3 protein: CASSWEKGAPRTDTQYF. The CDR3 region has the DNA TGCGCCAGCAGCTGGGAGAAGGGGGCGCCTCGTACAGATACGCAGTATTTT.

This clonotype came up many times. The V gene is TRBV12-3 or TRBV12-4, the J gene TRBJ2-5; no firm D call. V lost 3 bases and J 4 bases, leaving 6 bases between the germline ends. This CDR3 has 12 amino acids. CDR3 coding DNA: TGTGCCAGCAGTTTGGGTCCAGAGACCCAGTACTTC. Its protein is CASSLGPETQYF.

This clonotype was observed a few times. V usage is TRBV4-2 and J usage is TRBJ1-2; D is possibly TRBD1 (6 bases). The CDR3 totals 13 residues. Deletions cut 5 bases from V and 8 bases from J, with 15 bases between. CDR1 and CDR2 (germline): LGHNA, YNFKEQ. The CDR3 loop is CASSRGRQSGYTF. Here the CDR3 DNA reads TGTGCCAGCAGCAGGGGGAGACAAAGCGGCTACACCTTC.

Here the CDR3 DNA reads TGTGCCACCAGTGATCAGGGGTACAATCAGCCCCAGCATTTT. Protein sequence: CATSDQGYNQPQHF. The rearrangement joins TRBV24-1 to TRBJ1-5, with TRBD1 as a possible D gene (6 bases). Germline CDR1 reads KGHDR; CDR2 reads SFDVKD. The CDR3 totals 14 residues. The V end lost 3 bases, the J end lost 3 bases, and 8 bases lay between the germline ends.

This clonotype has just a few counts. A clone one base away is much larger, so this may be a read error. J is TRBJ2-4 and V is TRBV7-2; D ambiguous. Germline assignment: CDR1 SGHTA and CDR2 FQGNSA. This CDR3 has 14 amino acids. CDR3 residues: CASNLDIAKNIQYF. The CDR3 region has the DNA TGTGCCAGCAACTTAGATATAGCCAAAAACATTCAGTACTTC.

This chain's CDR3 is CASSVGRRDEKLFF. The CDR3 nucleotides read TGTGCCAGCAGCGTAGGTCGCAGGGACGAAAAACTGTTTTTT. V usage is TRBV9 and J usage is TRBJ1-4, with D tentatively TRBD1 (5 bases). V was trimmed by 0 bases and J by 8 bases, leaving 11 bases between them. CDR1 is SGDLS and CDR2 is YYNGEE in the germline V gene. The CDR3 runs 14 residues.

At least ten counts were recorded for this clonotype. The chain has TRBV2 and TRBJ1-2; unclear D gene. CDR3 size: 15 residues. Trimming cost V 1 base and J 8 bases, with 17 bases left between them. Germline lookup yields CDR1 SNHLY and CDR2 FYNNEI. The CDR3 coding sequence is TGTGCCAGCAGTGAAGGCCCCGGACCCTCGAGGGGCTACACCTTC. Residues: CASSEGPGPSRGYTF.

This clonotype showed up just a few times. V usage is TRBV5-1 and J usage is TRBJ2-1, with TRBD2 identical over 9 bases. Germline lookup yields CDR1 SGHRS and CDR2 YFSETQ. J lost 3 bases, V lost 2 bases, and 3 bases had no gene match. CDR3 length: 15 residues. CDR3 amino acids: CASSLQTSGYNEQFF. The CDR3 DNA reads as TGCGCCAGCAGCTTACAGACTAGCGGCTACAATGAGCAGTTCTTC. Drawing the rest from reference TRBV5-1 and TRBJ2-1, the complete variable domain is KAGVTQTPRYLIKTRGQQVTLSCSPISGHRSVSWYQQTPGQGLQFLFEYFSETQRNKGNFPGRFSGRQFSNSRSEMNVSTLELGDSALYLCASSLQTSGYNEQFFGPGTRLTVL.

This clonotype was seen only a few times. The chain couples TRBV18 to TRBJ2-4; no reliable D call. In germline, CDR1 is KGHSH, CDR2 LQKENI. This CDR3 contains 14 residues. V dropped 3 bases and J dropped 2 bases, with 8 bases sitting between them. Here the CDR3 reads CASSPGQSKNIQYF. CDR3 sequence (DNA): TGTGCCAGCTCACCTGGGCAGTCCAAAAACATTCAGTACTTC.

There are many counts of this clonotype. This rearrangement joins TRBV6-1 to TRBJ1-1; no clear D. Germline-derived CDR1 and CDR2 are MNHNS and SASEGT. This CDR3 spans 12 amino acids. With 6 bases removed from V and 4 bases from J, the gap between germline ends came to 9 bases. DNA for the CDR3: TGTGCCAGCAGGTTAGGGTTCACTGAAGCTTTCTTT. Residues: CASRLGFTEAFF.

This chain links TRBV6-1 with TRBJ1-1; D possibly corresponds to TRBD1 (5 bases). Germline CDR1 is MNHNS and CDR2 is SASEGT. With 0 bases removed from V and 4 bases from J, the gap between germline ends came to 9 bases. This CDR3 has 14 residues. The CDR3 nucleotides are TGTGCCAGCAGTGAAGCACAGGTGGGCACTGAAGCTTTCTTT. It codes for CASSEAQVGTEAFF.

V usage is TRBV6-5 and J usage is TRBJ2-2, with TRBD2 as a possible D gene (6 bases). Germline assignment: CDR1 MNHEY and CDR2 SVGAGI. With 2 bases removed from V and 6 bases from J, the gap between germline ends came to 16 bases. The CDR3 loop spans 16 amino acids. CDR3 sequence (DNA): TGTGCCAGCAGTTACATGATAACTAGCTCGTCCGGGGAGCTGTTTTTT. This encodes CASSYMITSSSGELFF.